These 29 T cell receptor beta chains came from one sample sequenced in a study of regulatory T cells in long-lasting Graves disease. Researchers made TCR beta libraries by using iRepertoire HTBI primers and running Arm-PCR on CDR3 regions. TCRdb reanalysed the multiplex PCR reads using MiXCR and keeps one entry per CDR3 protein. The table has roughly 500,000 distinct CDR3 sequences, less than 25% seen once. This sample's time point: persistent/refractory GD, antithyroid drugs over 5 years with positive TRAb. RNA from PBMCs was the source of the TCR library. The sample in question was peripheral blood mononuclear cells (PBMCs), obtained when the disease was refractory, from a patient treated with antithyroid drugs. The origin of the receptors is a female donor with Graves disease.

The chain uses TRBV5-1 and TRBJ2-5, with D possibly called TRBD1 or TRBD2 (6 bases each). Trimming took 3 bases from V and 4 from J, leaving 10 bases between them. Germline V lookup: CDR1 SGHRS, CDR2 YFSETQ. The CDR3 totals 13 residues. The CDR3 loop is CASSWGAGETQYF. The CDR3 DNA follows: TGCGCCAGCAGCTGGGGGGCGGGAGAGACCCAGTACTTC.

This sequence joins TRBV27 and TRBJ2-7; D is uncertain. The CDR3 sequence is 14 residues long. Deletions cut 8 bases from V and 0 bases from J, with 14 bases between. CDR1 is MNHEY, CDR2 SMNVEV, per germline (reference sequence). This chain's CDR3 is CASGSWRSSYEQYF. CDR3 nucleotide sequence: TGTGCCAGCGGGTCCTGGCGGAGCTCCTACGAGCAGTACTTC.

The chain uses TRBV5-1 and TRBJ2-2, with D unresolved. The CDR3 extends over 17 amino acids. Germline lookup yields CDR1 SGHRS and CDR2 YFSETQ. V lost 0 bases, J lost 1 base, and 13 bases lay in between. CDR3 DNA: TGCGCCAGCAGCTTGGCTTTGGCGGAAATGAACACCGGGGAGCTGTTTTTT. Protein: CASSLALAEMNTGELFF.

This clonotype was observed a single time. Just one base apart from a much larger clone, this may be a read error. The CDR3 bases are TGTGCCAGCAGTTACTCTTTCAGGTGGGCTGAAGCTTTCTTT. Translation: CASSYSFRWAEAFF. This chain links TRBV6-5 with TRBJ1-1; D is ambiguous. The V gene lost 0 bases and the J gene lost 6 bases, with 11 bases spanning the gap. Germline V gene data show CDR1 as MNHEY and CDR2 as SVGAGI. CDR3 size: 14 residues.

About this clonotype: One junction end disagrees with the germline gene, perhaps due to a read error. J is TRBJ2-4 and V is TRBV7-9, with D perhaps matching TRBD1 or TRBD2 (5 bases each). Germline lookup yields CDR1 SEHNR and CDR2 FQNEAQ (reference sequence). The CDR3 loop spans 16 amino acids. The CDR3 DNA is TGTGCCAGCAGCCCAGCCGGAGCAGGGACCCTAGTGTTACTAGGCTTC. This encodes CASSPAGAGTLVLLGF.

This clonotype appeared many times. This chain links TRBV6-2 or TRBV6-3 with TRBJ2-7; either TRBD1 or TRBD2 may supply D (6 bases each). Germline CDR1 MNHEY, CDR2 SVGEGT. This CDR3 contains 16 residues. The ends were cut back, 4 bases at V and 5 bases at J, with 21 bases in the middle. CDR3 in DNA: TGTGCCAGCAGTTTACTCGAGGGGGGAGCGGTACACGAGCAGTACTTC. Translated, it gives CASSLLEGGAVHEQYF.

Turning to this clonotype: It is likely a read error, because the conserved phenylalanine at the end of the CDR3 is missing. The chain employs TRBV28 and TRBJ2-7; D is ambiguous. Trimming left V 1 base short and J 3 bases short, with 10 bases between. The CDR3 covers 14 residues. The germline V gene encodes CDR1 MDHEN and CDR2 SYDVKM. The CDR3 coding sequence is TGTGCCAGCAGTTTATCCGACACATTCTACGAGCAGTACCTC. Residues: CASSLSDTFYEQYL.

This clonotype was counted at least ten times. A read error may account for a junction end that differs from germline. The chain employs TRBV27 and TRBJ2-7; D may be TRBD1 (6 bases). The CDR3 is 14 amino acids. In germline, CDR1 is MNHEY, CDR2 SMNVEV (reference sequence). The CDR3 is CASSLSRGSYEQYF. The CDR3 DNA sequence: TGTGCCAGCAGCTTATCAAGGGGGAGCTACGAGCAGTACTTC.

This clonotype was seen repeatedly, ten times or more. V and J are TRBV24-1 and TRBJ2-5, with 9 nucleotides matching TRBD1. CDR1 is KGHDR, CDR2 SFDVKD, per germline. Trimming cost V 3 bases and J 0 bases; bases outside gene matches: 4. This CDR3 has 16 amino acids. CDR3 in DNA: TGTGCCACCAGTGATGGGGACAGGGAGTACCAAGAGACCCAGTACTTC. It encodes CATSDGDREYQETQYF.

This rearrangement joins TRBV9 to TRBJ2-7; D uncertain. This CDR3 has 15 amino acids. The V end lost 2 bases, the J end lost 3 bases, and 15 bases lay between the germline ends. Germline assignment: CDR1 SGDLS and CDR2 YYNGEE. The CDR3 protein is CASSVAQGLSYEQYF. The CDR3 DNA follows: TGTGCCAGCAGCGTGGCTCAAGGGCTGAGCTACGAGCAGTACTTC. The complete variable domain, with remaining parts taken from reference TRBV9 and TRBJ2-7, reads DSGVTQTPKHLITATGQRVTLRCSPRSGDLSVYWYQQSLDQGLQFLIQYYNGEERAKGNILERFSAQQFPDLHSELNLSSLELGDSALYFCASSVAQGLSYEQYFGPGTRLTVT.

The gene calls are TRBV5-4 and TRBJ2-5; D gene ambiguous. This CDR3 contains 12 residues. Germline CDR1 and CDR2: SGHNT and YYREEE (reference sequence). V lost 3 bases and J lost 0, with 3 bases in between. The CDR3 protein is CASSWNQETQYF. CDR3 sequence (DNA): TGTGCCAGCAGCTGGAACCAAGAGACCCAGTACTTC.

This clonotype has a handful of counts. This sequence joins TRBV20-1 and TRBJ2-7; D is perhaps TRBD1 or TRBD2 (5 bases each). Between the trimmed V and J ends, which lost 7 bases and 4 bases, there was a span of 17 bases. The CDR3 extends over 13 amino acids. Per the germline V gene, CDR1 is DFQATT and CDR2 is SNEGSKA (reference sequence). The CDR3 is CSGDRDPPYEQYF. The DNA of the CDR3 is TGCAGTGGTGACCGGGACCCACCTTACGAGCAGTACTTC.

The sample holds many counts of this clonotype. Here the CDR3 DNA reads TGTGCCAGCAGTTCCACAGGGGGCCCCTATAGCAATCAGCCCCAGCATTTT. Its protein is CASSSTGGPYSNQPQHF. This sequence joins TRBV6-5 and TRBJ1-5, with 9 bases identical to TRBD1. The CDR3 length is 17 residues. Germline V gene sequence: CDR1 MNHEY, CDR2 SVGAGI. The V gene end was trimmed by 4 bases and the J gene end by 0 bases; junction bases not matched to a gene: 7.

This clonotype came up many times. The V and J genes are TRBV7-2 and TRBJ1-1, with unresolved D. V was pared by 4 bases and J by 1 base, with 13 bases between. Germline V gene data show CDR1 as SGHTA and CDR2 as FQGNSA. The CDR3 is made up of 15 amino acids. The CDR3 sequence is CASSSPPAGNTEAFF. The CDR3 nucleotides are TGTGCCAGCAGCTCCCCTCCGGCAGGGAACACTGAAGCTTTCTTT.

There are a few counts of this clonotype. The chain uses TRBV7-2 and TRBJ1-2; weak D call: TRBD1 (5 bases). CDR3 size: 14 residues. Germline V gene lookup returns CDR1 SGHTA and CDR2 FQGNSA. Trimming took off 8 bases at V and 8 bases at J, with 21 bases between the two ends. CDR3 protein: CASVLGDGAEGYTF. The CDR3 DNA sequence: TGTGCCAGCGTCTTAGGAGACGGGGCGGAGGGCTACACCTTC.

The sample holds one count of this clonotype. The chain joins TRBV2 to TRBJ2-4; maybe TRBD1 (6 bases). The CDR3 runs to 17 residues. Trimming left V 6 bases short and J 0 bases short, with 18 bases between. Germline CDR1 and CDR2: SNHLY and FYNNEI. CDR3 region: CASSRGQQGLAKNIQYF. CDR3 in DNA: TGTGCCAGCAGCCGAGGACAGCAGGGGTTAGCCAAAAACATTCAGTACTTC.

This clonotype has only a few counts. The V call is TRBV28, the J call TRBJ2-1, with 8 positions matching TRBD2. The CDR3 runs to 17 residues. The J segment lost 8 bases and the V segment lost 3 bases, leaving 15 bases of the junction unmatched. Per the germline V gene, CDR1 is MDHEN and CDR2 is SYDVKM. CDR3 nucleotide sequence: TGTGCCAGCAGTTTCCCCTTGTGGGGGACTAGGACCCATGAGCAGTTCTTC. As protein: CASSFPLWGTRTHEQFF.

The gene calls are TRBV5-1 and TRBJ2-2; 13 nucleotides match TRBD2. With 7 bases clipped from V and 7 bases from J, the junction kept 10 bases outside the gene matches. The V gene's germline CDR1 is SGHRS and CDR2 YFSETQ. CDR3 size: 16 residues. The CDR3 coding sequence is TGCGCCAGCGCGACTAGCGGGAGGCCCACGGTCGGGGAGCTGTTTTTT. Its translation is CASATSGRPTVGELFF.

Ten or more counts support this clonotype. The gene calls are TRBV5-1 and TRBJ1-2; D unclear. The CDR3 runs 14 residues. The V and J ends lost 0 bases and 2 bases respectively, with 8 bases between them. Per the germline V gene, CDR1 is SGHRS and CDR2 is YFSETQ. This chain's CDR3 is CASSLGGVNYGYTF. CDR3 nucleotide sequence: TGCGCCAGCAGCTTGGGTGGTGTGAACTATGGCTACACCTTC.

This clonotype was picked up many times. The chain recombines TRBV27 with TRBJ1-1; a possible D gene is TRBD1 (5 bases). Germline-derived CDR1 and CDR2 are MNHEY and SMNVEV (reference sequence). The CDR3 has 15 residues. The V end was cut by 0 bases, the J end by 3 bases, with 11 bases between. CDR3 in DNA: TGTGCCAGCAGTTTATCCCCCAGGGTTGACACTGAAGCTTTCTTT. The encoded protein is CASSLSPRVDTEAFF.

This clonotype occurred many times. The CDR3 spells CASSLVHIADTEAFF. The CDR3 DNA reads as TGTGCCAGCAGTTTGGTTCATATTGCGGACACTGAAGCTTTCTTT. The V gene is TRBV12-3 or TRBV12-4, the J gene TRBJ1-1, with D uncertain. V lost 3 bases and J lost 3, with 14 bases in between. This CDR3 region has 15 residues.

The V and J genes are TRBV12-3 or TRBV12-4 and TRBJ2-1, with 9 nucleotides matching TRBD1. Unmatched junction bases numbered 13, after V lost 3 bases and J lost 7 bases. This CDR3 contains 17 residues. CDR3 sequence: CASSFPVWTGDANEQFF. DNA of the CDR3: TGTGCCAGCAGTTTTCCAGTCTGGACAGGGGATGCTAATGAGCAGTTCTTC.

This clonotype has a count of ten or more. This chain connects TRBV7-2 to TRBJ1-4; D not resolved. Between the trimmed V and J ends, which lost 0 bases and 0 bases, there was a span of 14 bases. The CDR3 runs to 18 residues. Germline V CDR1 and CDR2: SGHTA, FQGNSA. This CDR3 is CASSLAGLRLATNEKLFF. The CDR3 DNA reads TGTGCCAGCAGCTTAGCAGGGTTGAGGCTTGCAACTAATGAAAAACTGTTTTTT.

This clonotype was picked up a small number of times. The chain carries TRBV7-9 and TRBJ2-7; D possibly corresponds to TRBD1 (6 bases). Germline V gene lookup returns CDR1 SEHNR and CDR2 FQNEAQ (reference sequence). V shed 6 bases and J shed 4 bases, with 22 bases lying between them. The CDR3 has 16 amino acids. CDR3: CASSSDRSGMWYEQYF. The DNA for the CDR3 is TGTGCCAGCAGTTCCGACAGGAGTGGAATGTGGTACGAGCAGTACTTC.

The chain has TRBV28 and TRBJ1-1; D is undetermined. V gave up 5 bases and J gave up 5 bases, with 12 bases separating them. Germline-derived CDR1 and CDR2 are MDHEN and SYDVKM. This CDR3 has 13 residues. This chain's CDR3 is CASSAGGWTEAFF. Here the CDR3 DNA reads TGTGCCAGCAGTGCCGGAGGGTGGACTGAAGCTTTCTTT.

This clonotype was counted at least ten times. The chain has TRBV2 and TRBJ2-7; TRBD1 agrees at 9 bases. CDR3 length equals 14 residues. J lost 5 bases, V lost 4 bases, and 6 bases had no gene match. The V gene's germline CDR1 is SNHLY and CDR2 FYNNEI. The CDR3 DNA follows: TGTGCCAGCAGTGGGACAGGGGTCCTTGACGAGCAGTACTTC. It yields the protein CASSGTGVLDEQYF. The full variable domain, its missing parts supplied by reference TRBV2 and TRBJ2-7, is EPEVTQTPSHQVTQMGQEVILRCVPISNHLYFYWYRQILGQKVEFLVSFYNNEISEKSEIFDDQFSVERPDGSNFTLKIRSTKLEDSAMYFCASSGTGVLDEQYFGPGTRLTVT.

Many counts were recorded for this clonotype. CDR3 sequence reads: CASSHPQTGGTLPNIQYF. As DNA, the CDR3 is TGTGCCAGCAGCCACCCACAAACAGGAGGAACCCTTCCTAACATTCAGTACTTC. The rearrangement joins TRBV14 to TRBJ2-4; D may be TRBD1 or TRBD2 (5 bases each). V was trimmed by 3 bases and J by 7 bases, leaving 25 bases between them. The CDR3 covers 18 residues. The germline CDR1 and CDR2 sequences are SGHDN and FVKESK.

As for this clonotype: This may stem from a read error, because a much larger clone lies one nucleotide away. This chain links TRBV6-1 with TRBJ2-5, with TRBD2 as a possible D gene (5 bases). Per germline, CDR1 MNHNS and CDR2 SASEGT. V gave up 5 bases and J gave up 1 base, with 11 bases separating them. The CDR3 spans 14 residues. The CDR3 protein is CASSQTNVQETQYF. DNA for the CDR3: TGTGCCAGCAGTCAGACTAACGTCCAAGAGACCCAGTACTTC.

The genes are TRBV29-1 and TRBJ2-7; no clear D. The V end was cut by 8 bases, the J end by 0 bases, with 14 bases between. Per the germline V gene, CDR1 is SQVTM and CDR2 is ANQGSEA. This CDR3 contains 13 residues. The CDR3 protein is CSYRAGDSYEQYF. As DNA, the CDR3 is TGCAGCTATCGGGCAGGAGACTCCTACGAGCAGTACTTC.